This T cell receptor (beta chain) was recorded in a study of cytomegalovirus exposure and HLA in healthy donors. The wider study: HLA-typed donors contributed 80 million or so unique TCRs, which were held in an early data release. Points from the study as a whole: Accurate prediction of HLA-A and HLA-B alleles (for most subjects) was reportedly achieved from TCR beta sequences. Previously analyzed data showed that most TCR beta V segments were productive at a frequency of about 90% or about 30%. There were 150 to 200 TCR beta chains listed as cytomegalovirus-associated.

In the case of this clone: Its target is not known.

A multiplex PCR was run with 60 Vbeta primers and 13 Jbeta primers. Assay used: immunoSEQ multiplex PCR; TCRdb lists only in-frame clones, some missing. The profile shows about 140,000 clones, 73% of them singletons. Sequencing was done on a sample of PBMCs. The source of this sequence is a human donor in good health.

The CDR3 region has the DNA TGTGCCAGCGGCGTAACGGGATCCTACGAGCAGTACTTC. Protein: CASGVTGSYEQYF. V is TRBV6-5 and J is TRBJ2-7; D may be TRBD2 (5 bases). Trimming stripped 8 bases from V and 1 base from J, with 12 bases between. In germline, CDR1 is MNHEY, CDR2 SVGAGI. The CDR3 totals 13 residues.